The 24 T cell receptor beta chains below come from one sample, sequenced in a study of blood T cell repertoires in COVID-19. TCRdb keeps only in-frame clones here, not all; method: immunoSEQ multiplex PCR. The sample has roughly 100,000 clones; 70% to 90% are singletons. Sequenced input: peripheral blood. The receptors shown here come from a man aged 45 to 65 in a cohort sampled during active COVID-19.

The chain has TRBV5-4 and TRBJ2-4; 8 nucleotides align to TRBD1. CDR3 size: 18 residues. The V segment lost 3 bases and the J segment 1 base; nucleotides outside the gene matches: 12. Germline lookup yields CDR1 SGHNT and CDR2 YYREEE (reference sequence). CDR3 sequence reads: CASSSPGTGSFAKNIQYF. In nucleotides, the CDR3 is TGTGCCAGCAGCTCGCCCGGGACAGGAAGCTTTGCCAAAAACATTCAGTACTTC. The full variable domain, with the rest looked up from reference TRBV5-4 and TRBJ2-4, is ETGVTQSPTHLIKTRGQQVTLRCSSQSGHNTVSWYQQALGQGPQFIFQYYREEENGRGNFPPRFSGLQFPNYSSELNVNALELDDSALYLCASSSPGTGSFAKNIQYFGAGTRLSVL.

On this clone itself: Other DNA sequences within the sample encode an identical CDR3. The chain links TRBV19 to TRBJ1-1; no clear D. CDR1 is LNHDA and CDR2 is SQIVND in the germline V gene (reference sequence). The CDR3 length is 14 residues. Trimming took off 0 bases at V and 2 bases at J, with 7 bases between the two ends. CDR3 loop: CASSIDPGNTEAFF. CDR3 in DNA: TGTGCCAGTAGTATAGATCCGGGTAACACTGAAGCTTTCTTT.

The chain carries TRBV11-2 and TRBJ2-7, with D possibly TRBD1 on 6 matching bases. V shed 1 base and J shed 3 bases, with 10 bases lying between them. The CDR3 contains 14 residues. The germline CDR1 and CDR2 sequences are SGHAT and FQNNGV. The CDR3 region is CASSLGQGNYEQYV. Here the CDR3 DNA reads TGTGCCAGCAGCTTAGGGCAGGGGAACTACGAGCAGTACGTC.

The rearrangement joins TRBV4-3 to TRBJ1-5; D unresolved. Trimming cost V 2 bases and J 2 bases, with 7 bases left between them. Germline V gene lookup returns CDR1 LGHNA and CDR2 YSLEER. The CDR3 is 14 amino acids. In DNA, the CDR3 is TGCGCCAGCAGCCAAAGTCCAGGCAATCAGCCCCAGCATTTT. Its translation: CASSQSPGNQPQHF.

V gene TRBV5-6 combines with J gene TRBJ2-5; 10 bases are a match to TRBD1. V dropped 5 bases and J dropped 7; count of bases not matched to a gene: 14. There are 16 residues in the CDR3. CDR1 and CDR2 (germline): SGHDT, YYEEEE. The CDR3 DNA reads as TGTGCCAGCAGTTCGCCGGGGGGGACAGGGGTATCGACCCAGTACTTC. Its protein product is CASSSPGGTGVSTQYF.

The chain uses TRBV29-1 and TRBJ2-1, with a possible D match to TRBD2 (7 bases). Between the trimmed V and J ends, which lost 1 base and 5 bases, there was a span of 12 bases. Germline V gives CDR1 SQVTM, CDR2 ANQGSEA. The CDR3 is 14 residues long. The CDR3 DNA follows: TGCAGCGTTGAAGGAGCGGGGACACACAATGAGCAGTTCTTC. Protein: CSVEGAGTHNEQFF.

This rearrangement joins TRBV5-4 to TRBJ2-1; 11 positions agree with TRBD2. This CDR3 has 16 residues. V was clipped by 1 base and J by 0 bases; unmatched bases: 0. Germline CDR1 SGHNT, CDR2 YYREEE (reference sequence). Here the CDR3 DNA reads TGTGCCAGCAGCTTGACTAGCGGGGGCTCCTACAATGAGCAGTTCTTC. Protein product: CASSLTSGGSYNEQFF.

The chain recombines TRBV10-3 with TRBJ1-4; 10 bases are shared with TRBD1. Germline V gives CDR1 ENHRY, CDR2 SYGVKD. This CDR3 is built from 15 residues. Trimming cost V 8 bases and J 4 bases; bases outside gene matches: 7. CDR3 residues: CAISLGTGVNEKLFF. The DNA of the CDR3 is TGTGCCATCTCCCTCGGGACAGGGGTTAATGAAAAACTGTTTTTT.

CDR3 sequence: CASRGNTGELFF. Here the CDR3 DNA reads TGTGCCAGTCGGGGGAACACCGGGGAGCTGTTTTTT. The chain has TRBV5-5 and TRBJ2-2; a weak D match, TRBD2 (5 bases). CDR1 is SGHKS and CDR2 is YYEKEE in the germline V gene (reference sequence). V lost 8 bases and J 1 base, leaving 6 bases between the germline ends. The length of the CDR3 is 12 residues.

This chain connects TRBV11-3 to TRBJ2-7; 7 nucleotides agree with TRBD2. The V and J ends lost 7 bases and 0 bases, in that order; junction bases with no gene match: 18. The CDR3 sequence is 18 residues long. Per the germline V gene, CDR1 is SGHNT and CDR2 is YENEEA. CDR3 residues: CASTFGRGGRSFSYEQYV. The CDR3 coding sequence is TGTGCCAGCACCTTCGGAAGGGGAGGGCGGTCATTCTCCTACGAGCAGTACGTC.

The chain links TRBV19 to TRBJ1-5; 11 bases line up with TRBD1. The CDR3 sequence is 16 residues long. V dropped 4 bases and J dropped 3; count of bases not matched to a gene: 5. The germline gives CDR1 LNHDA, CDR2 SQIVND (reference sequence). The CDR3 here is CASSTPGQGVNQPQHF. CDR3 sequence (DNA): TGTGCCAGTAGTACCCCGGGACAGGGGGTCAATCAGCCCCAGCATTTT. The full variable domain, in which reference TRBV19 and TRBJ1-5 provide the parts outside the CDR3, is DGGITQSPKYLFRKEGQNVTLSCEQNLNHDAMYWYRQDPGQGLRLIYYSQIVNDFQKGDIAEGYSVSREKKESFPLTVTSAQKNPTAFYLCASSTPGQGVNQPQHFGDGTRLSIL.

The genes are TRBV6-6 and TRBJ1-3; 9 bases align to TRBD1. Trimming took 5 bases from V and 8 from J; bases not matched to a gene: 10. The CDR3 runs to 15 residues. Per the germline V gene, CDR1 is MNHNY and CDR2 is SVGAGI (reference sequence). As DNA, the CDR3 is TGTGCCAGCAGTCGGGGGACAGGGATTACGGACACCATATATTTT. Its protein is CASSRGTGITDTIYF.

The chain couples TRBV4-2 to TRBJ1-4, with D possibly matching TRBD1 (6 bases). Between the trimmed V and J ends, which lost 10 bases and 6 bases, there was a span of 15 bases. This CDR3 has 13 amino acids. The germline V gene encodes CDR1 LGHNA and CDR2 YNFKEQ. CDR3 residues: CATGTGGHEKLFF. CDR3 sequence (DNA): TGTGCCACCGGAACGGGGGGGCATGAAAAACTGTTTTTT.

V usage is TRBV3-1 (or the pseudogene TRBV3-2) and J usage is TRBJ1-3, with a possible D match to TRBD1 (5 bases). Germline-derived CDR1 and CDR2 are LGHDT and YNNKEL (reference sequence). The CDR3 consists of 14 residues. Trimming took off 4 bases at V and 0 bases at J, with 7 bases between the two ends. As DNA, the CDR3 is TGTGCCAGCAGCCGGGGGGGCTCTGGAAACACCATATATTTT. Translated, it gives CASSRGGSGNTIYF.

The V call is TRBV7-9, the J call TRBJ2-4, with D possibly matching TRBD1 (5 bases). Trimming removed 1 base at V and 1 base at J, with 11 bases between. The CDR3 is 16 residues long. The V gene's germline CDR1 is SEHNR and CDR2 FQNEAQ (reference sequence). In nucleotides, the CDR3 is TGTGCCAGCAGCTTAGATGCAGGGATGGCCAAAAACATTCAGTACTTC. Translation gives CASSLDAGMAKNIQYF.

The chain links TRBV5-8 to TRBJ2-3, with 9 bases lining up with TRBD2. The V segment lost 4 bases and the J segment 0 bases; nucleotides outside the gene matches: 9. The CDR3 covers 17 residues. Germline lookup yields CDR1 SGHTS and CDR2 YDEGEE. For the CDR3, the DNA is TGTGCCAGCAGCAGCCCGGCGGGGGGGCCAAGCACAGATACGCAGTATTTT. Residues: CASSSPAGGPSTDTQYF. Complete variable domain (other parts from reference TRBV5-8 and TRBJ2-3): EAGVTQSPTHLIKTRGQQATLRCSPISGHTSVYWYQQALGLGLQFLLWYDEGEERNRGNFPPRFSGRQFPNYSSELNVNALELEDSALYLCASSSPAGGPSTDTQYFGPGTRLTVL.

The chain employs TRBV19 and TRBJ1-5, with a tentative D call TRBD1 (5 bases). Trimming stripped 5 bases from V and 2 bases from J, with 10 bases between. CDR1 and CDR2 from the germline V gene are LNHDA and SQIVND (reference sequence). The CDR3 is 14 amino acids. The CDR3 region is CASSWGLGNQPQHF. The CDR3 nucleotides are TGTGCCAGTAGTTGGGGACTGGGCAATCAGCCCCAGCATTTT.

The CDR3 region is CASSQVPGDGYTF. The CDR3 DNA is TGCGCCAGCAGCCAAGTTCCGGGAGATGGCTACACCTTC. The rearrangement uses TRBV4-1 and TRBJ1-2; no definite D call. The CDR3 is made up of 13 amino acids. Germline V gene data show CDR1 as MGHRA and CDR2 as YSYEKL. V was pared by 1 base and J by 6 bases, with 9 bases between.

CDR3 in amino acids: CASSLVVSGQAGEQFF. The CDR3, as DNA: TGTGCCAGCAGCTTAGTAGTGTCGGGACAGGCAGGTGAGCAGTTCTTC. The chain is built from TRBV7-9 and TRBJ2-1, with TRBD1 matching over 8 bases. The CDR3 sequence is 16 residues long. J was trimmed by 9 bases and V by 1 base; bases with no gene match: 11. Germline CDR1 reads SEHNR; CDR2 reads FQNEAQ (reference sequence).

The chain combines TRBV18 with TRBJ2-7; 9 bases are shared with TRBD1. CDR3 length equals 16 residues. In germline, CDR1 is KGHSH, CDR2 LQKENI. V gave up 3 bases and J gave up 1 base; unmatched junction bases: 7. In DNA form, the CDR3 reads TGTGCCAGCTCACCGGGACAGGGCGGCAGATCCTACGAGCAGTACTTC. Translated: CASSPGQGGRSYEQYF.

The chain uses TRBV6-5 and TRBJ1-3, with TRBD1 matching over 7 bases. The CDR3 contains 12 residues. The germline gives CDR1 MNHEY, CDR2 SVGAGI. V lost 5 bases to trimming and J lost 9 bases; unmatched junction nucleotides: 4. As DNA, the CDR3 is TGTGCCAGCAGTATACAGGGGAGCACCATATATTTT. Translated: CASSIQGSTIYF.

The V call is TRBV9, the J call TRBJ2-2, with 10 bases matching TRBD2. V dropped 1 base and J dropped 6; count of bases not matched to a gene: 9. Per the germline V gene, CDR1 is SGDLS and CDR2 is YYNGEE. This CDR3 is 17 amino acids long. DNA for the CDR3: TGTGCCAGCAGCGTAAGAGGGAGCGGGGGGGCCTCCGGGGAGCTGTTTTTT. It is translated as CASSVRGSGGASGELFF.

V gene TRBV7-2 combines with J gene TRBJ2-1; 9 nucleotides line up with TRBD2. V gave up 5 bases and J gave up 6 bases; unmatched junction bases: 8. Germline CDR1 and CDR2: SGHTA and FQGNSA. CDR3 length equals 15 residues. This CDR3 reads CASSRDSSGANEQFF. As DNA, the CDR3 is TGTGCCAGCAGCCGCGATTCTAGCGGGGCCAATGAGCAGTTCTTC.

The rearrangement links TRBV6-1 to TRBJ1-3; unclear D gene. This CDR3 has 15 amino acids. Germline values: CDR1 MNHNS, CDR2 SASEGT. The ends were cut back, 3 bases at V and 0 bases at J, with 9 bases in the middle. The DNA for the CDR3 is TGTGCCAGCAGTGAGGCCAGGCTCTCTGGAAACACCATATATTTT. Protein: CASSEARLSGNTIYF.